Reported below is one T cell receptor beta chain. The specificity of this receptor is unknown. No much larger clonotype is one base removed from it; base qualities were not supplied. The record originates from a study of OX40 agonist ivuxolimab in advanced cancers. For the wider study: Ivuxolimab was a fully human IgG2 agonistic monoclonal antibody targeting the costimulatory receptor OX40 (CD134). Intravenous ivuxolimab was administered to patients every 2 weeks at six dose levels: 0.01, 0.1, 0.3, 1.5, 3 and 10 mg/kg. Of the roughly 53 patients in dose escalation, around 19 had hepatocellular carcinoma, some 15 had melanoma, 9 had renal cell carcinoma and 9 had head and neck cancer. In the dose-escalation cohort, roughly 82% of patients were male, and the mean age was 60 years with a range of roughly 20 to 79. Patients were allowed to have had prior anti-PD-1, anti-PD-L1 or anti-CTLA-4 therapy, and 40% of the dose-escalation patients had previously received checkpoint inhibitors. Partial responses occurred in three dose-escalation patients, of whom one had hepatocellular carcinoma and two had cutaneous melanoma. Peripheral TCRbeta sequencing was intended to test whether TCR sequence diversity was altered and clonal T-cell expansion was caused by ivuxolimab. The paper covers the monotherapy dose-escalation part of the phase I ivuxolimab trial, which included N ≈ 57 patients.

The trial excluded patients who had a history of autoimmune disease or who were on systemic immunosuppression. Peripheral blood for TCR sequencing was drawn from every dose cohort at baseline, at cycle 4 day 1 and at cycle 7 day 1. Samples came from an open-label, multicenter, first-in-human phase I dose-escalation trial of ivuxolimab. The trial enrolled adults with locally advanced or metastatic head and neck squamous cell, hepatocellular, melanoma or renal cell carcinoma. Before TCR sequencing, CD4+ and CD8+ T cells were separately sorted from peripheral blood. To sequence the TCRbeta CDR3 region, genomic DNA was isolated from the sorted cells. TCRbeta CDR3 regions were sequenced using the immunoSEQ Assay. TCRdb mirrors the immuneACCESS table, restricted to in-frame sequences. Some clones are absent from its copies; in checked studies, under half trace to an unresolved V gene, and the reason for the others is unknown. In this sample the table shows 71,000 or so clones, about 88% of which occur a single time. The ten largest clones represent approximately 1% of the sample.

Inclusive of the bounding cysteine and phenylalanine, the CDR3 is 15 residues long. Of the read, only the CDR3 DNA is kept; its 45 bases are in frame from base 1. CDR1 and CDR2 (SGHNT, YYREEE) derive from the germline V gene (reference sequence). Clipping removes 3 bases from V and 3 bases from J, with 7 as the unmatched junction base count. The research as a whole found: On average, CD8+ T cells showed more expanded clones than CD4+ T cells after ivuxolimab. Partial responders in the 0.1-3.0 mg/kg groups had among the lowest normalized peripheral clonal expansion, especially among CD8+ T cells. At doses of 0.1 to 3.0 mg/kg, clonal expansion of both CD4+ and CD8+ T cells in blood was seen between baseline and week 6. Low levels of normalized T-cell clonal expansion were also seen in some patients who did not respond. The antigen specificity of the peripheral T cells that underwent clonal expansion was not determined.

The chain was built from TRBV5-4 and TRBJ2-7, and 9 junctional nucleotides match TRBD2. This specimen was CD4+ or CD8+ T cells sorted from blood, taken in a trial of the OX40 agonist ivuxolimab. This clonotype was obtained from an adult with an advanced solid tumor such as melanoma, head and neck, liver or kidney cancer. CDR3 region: CASSSGLARNYEQYF. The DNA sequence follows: TGTGCCAGCAGCTCGGGACTAGCCCGAAACTACGAGCAGTACTTC.